A selection of T cell receptor beta chains follows, all from one sample in a study of OX40 agonist ivuxolimab in advanced cancers. Sequencing was performed with immunoSEQ multiplex PCR; in TCRdb, only in-frame clones are kept and a portion is missing. The sample comprises around 63,000 clones, about 92% of which are singletons, and 0.8% to 1.2% rests with the top ten. The source was CD4+ or CD8+ T cells sorted from blood, collected in a trial of the OX40 agonist ivuxolimab. These receptors were taken from an adult with an advanced solid tumor such as melanoma, head and neck, liver or kidney cancer. Both conserved end residues are part of each CDR3. A D gene is named only where the DNA matches it firmly.

J	D	V	DNA	CDR3
TRBJ2-7	NA	TRBV11-2	TGTGCCAGCAGCTTAACGGGGGTAATATACGAGCAGTACTTC	CASSLTGVIYEQYF
TRBJ1-5	NA	TRBV12-5	TGTGCTAGTGGTGAGGGGGATCAGCCCCAGCATTTT	CASGEGDQPQHF
TRBJ1-1	NA	TRBV7-9	TGTGCCAGCAGCTCGGGACAATTCACTGAAGCTTTCTTT	CASSSGQFTEAFF
TRBJ2-2	NA	TRBV18	TGTGCCAGCTCACCACCAGCGACCGGGGAGCTGTTTTTT	CASSPPATGELFF
TRBJ1-2	TRBD1	TRBV4-1	TGCGCCAACAGCCATTCCCGGGACAGGCTTTATGGCTACACCTTC	CANSHSRDRLYGYTF
TRBJ2-5	NA	TRBV10-3	TGTGCCATCAGTGAGGGTGAGGACGCCAAAGAGACCCAGTACTTC	CAISEGEDAKETQYF
TRBJ2-7	TRBD1	TRBV6-5	TGTGCCAGCAGTTACCGGACAGGGGATGAGCAGTACTTC	CASSYRTGDEQYF
TRBJ1-2	NA	TRBV6-1	TGTGCCAGCAGTGAAGGGCAGGGAACTAACTATGGCTACACCTTC	CASSEGQGTNYGYTF
TRBJ1-4	TRBD1	TRBV7-6	TGTGCCAGCAGCAAAACCGGGACAGGGTCCGAAAAACTGTTTTTT	CASSKTGTGSEKLFF
TRBJ1-5	TRBD1	TRBV18	TGTGCCAGCTCACCATATACCGACAGGGATGGACAGCCCCAGCATTTT	CASSPYTDRDGQPQHF